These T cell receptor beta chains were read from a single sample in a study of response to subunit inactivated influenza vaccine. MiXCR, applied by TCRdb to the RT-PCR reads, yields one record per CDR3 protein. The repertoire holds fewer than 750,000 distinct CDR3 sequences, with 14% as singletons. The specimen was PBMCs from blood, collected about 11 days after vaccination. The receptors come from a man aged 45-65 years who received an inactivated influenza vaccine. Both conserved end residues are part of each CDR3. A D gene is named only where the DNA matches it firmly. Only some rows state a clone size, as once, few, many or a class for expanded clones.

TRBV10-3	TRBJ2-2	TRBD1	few	CAISGTDQNTGELFF	TGTGCCATCAGCGGGACAGACCAAAACACCGGGGAGCTGTTTTTT
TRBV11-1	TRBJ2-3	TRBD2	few	CASSYDLAGLTDTQYF	TGTGCCAGCAGCTATGACCTAGCGGGACTCACAGATACGCAGTATTTT
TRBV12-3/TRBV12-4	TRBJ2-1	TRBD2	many	CASSLFGGANEQFF	TGCGCCAGCAGCTTGTTCGGGGGGGCCAATGAGCAGTTCTTC
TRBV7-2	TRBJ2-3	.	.	CASSLPHQQGETDTQYF	TGTGCCAGCAGCTTGCCCCATCAGCAAGGGGAAACAGATACGCAGTATTTT
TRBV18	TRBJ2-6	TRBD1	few	CASSWDSVPGANVLTF	TGTGCCAGCTCATGGGACAGCGTGCCTGGGGCCAACGTCCTGACTTTC
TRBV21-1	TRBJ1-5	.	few	CASSKALAGYQPQHF	TGTGCCAGCAGCAAAGCGCTGGCAGGGTATCAGCCCCAGCATTTT
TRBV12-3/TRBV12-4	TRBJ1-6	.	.	CASRIPGPRSPLHF	TGTGCCAGCAGGATCCCGGGGCCTCGGTCACCCCTCCACTTT
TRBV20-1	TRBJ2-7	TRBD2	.	CSATTSGRAFGEQYF	TGCAGTGCAACAACTAGCGGGAGGGCCTTCGGCGAGCAGTACTTC
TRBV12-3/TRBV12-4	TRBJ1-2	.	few	CASRGLDGSRYGYTF	TGTGCCAGCAGAGGACTGGACGGCTCCCGCTATGGCTACACCTTC
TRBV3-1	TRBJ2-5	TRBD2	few	CASSQFPPAGGNQETQYF	TGTGCCAGCAGCCAATTTCCCCCGGCGGGGGGCAACCAAGAGACCCAGTACTTC
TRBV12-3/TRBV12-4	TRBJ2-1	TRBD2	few	CASDAAGGGSYNEQFF	TGTGCCAGCGACGCCGCGGGGGGTGGGTCCTACAATGAGCAGTTCTTC
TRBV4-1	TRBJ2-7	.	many	CASSQEVPYEQYF	TGCGCCAGCAGCCAAGAAGTACCCTACGAGCAGTACTTC
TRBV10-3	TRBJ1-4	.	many	CAIREGRSEKLFF	TGTGCCATCAGGGAGGGACGTAGTGAAAAACTGTTTTTT
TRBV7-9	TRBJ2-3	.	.	CASSPPTGTDTQYF	TGTGCCAGCAGCCCTCCGACCGGCACAGATACGCAGTATTTT
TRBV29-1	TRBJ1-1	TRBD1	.	CSARDRENTEAFF	TGCAGCGCCCGGGACAGGGAGAACACTGAAGCTTTCTTT
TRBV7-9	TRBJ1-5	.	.	CARTTDSTNQPQHF	TGTGCCAGGACGACGGACAGCACCAATCAGCCCCAGCATTTT
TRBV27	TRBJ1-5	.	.	CASSLRGAQNQPQHF	TGTGCCAGCAGTCTCCGGGGGGCCCAAAATCAGCCGCAGCATTTT
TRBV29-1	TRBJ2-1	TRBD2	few	CSVVSGGRTYNEQFF	TGCAGCGTTGTGAGCGGGGGCCGAACATACAATGAGCAGTTCTTC
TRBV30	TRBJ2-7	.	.	CAWSVPGPSYEQYF	TGTGCCTGGAGTGTACCCGGACCCTCCTACGAGCAGTACTTC
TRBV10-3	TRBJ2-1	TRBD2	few	CAISSRLAGDGGNEQFF	TGTGCCATCAGTTCCAGACTAGCGGGAGATGGTGGAAATGAGCAGTTCTTC